This TCR beta chain was identified in a study of CD8 T cells in ankylosing spondylitis. The study's findings and limits: Made up of 7 to 9 highly homologous variants, a TCR beta motif appeared characteristic of ankylosing spondylitis blood. The authors reported significant enrichment of disease-linked clones in matched ankylosing spondylitis synovial fluid.

This clonotype was seen a few times. The antigen is unknown. Each TCR beta library was made by quantitative 5'-RACE that incorporated molecular barcodes. TCRdb reprocessed the 5' RACE reads via MiXCR and lists one record per CDR3 protein. The sample has 400,000 or so distinct CDR3 sequences, more than 25% seen once. CDR3 size: 12 residues. V lost 3 bases and J lost 10; bases outside the gene matches: 2. Germline CDR1 is SGHTA and CDR2 is FQGNSA. This clonotype was obtained from a male donor with ankylosing spondylitis. Sequencing was performed on blood, either unsorted or a sorted T cell fraction (not recorded which). This rearrangement joins TRBV7-2 to TRBJ2-1, with 8 bases matching TRBD2. The CDR3 coding sequence is TGTGCCAGCAGCTTCACTAGCGGAGAGCAGTTCTTC. Encoded protein: CASSFTSGEQFF.